One TCR beta chain is described in this entry. Antigen unknown. The sample is drawn from a study of T cells in Graves' hyperthyroidism and ophthalmopathy. RNA transcripts provided the source from which TCR beta CDR3 regions were amplified. The TCR CDR3 first-round RT-PCR relied on the HTBI primer set. TCRdb called the multiplex PCR reads again in MiXCR, with one record for every CDR3 protein. The top ten hold 44% of the sample, which has about 510,000 distinct CDR3 sequences, 46% seen once. CDR1 SEHNR and CDR2 FQNEAQ come from the germline V gene (reference sequence). The CDR3 contains 12 residues. Trimming cost V 3 bases and J 4 bases, with 6 bases left between them. Study observations and caveats: Most clonotypes expanded in thyroid above 0.001 were likewise present in blood.

The source material was peripheral blood or thyroid tissue (not recorded which). This sequence was found in an adult woman with Graves' disease, either hyperthyroidism or ophthalmopathy (not recorded which). The rearrangement links TRBV7-9 to TRBJ2-5; D gene ambiguous. The CDR3 DNA sequence: TGTGCCAGCAGCTTGACTCGAGAGACCCAGTACTTC. The encoded protein is CASSLTRETQYF.